The T cell receptor (beta chain) under discussion was sequenced for a study of T cells after yellow fever vaccination. Whole-study results and caveats: Reappearance after the booster was observed for most primary-vaccination clones (about 97% CD4, roughly 90% CD8).

TCRdb fed the 5' RACE reads into MiXCR, producing one record per CDR3 protein. The profile shows about 320,000 distinct CDR3 sequences, approximately 7% of them singletons. This CDR3 comprises 16 residues. Trimming removed 2 bases from V and 3 bases from J; junction bases left unmatched: 9. Germline CDR1 DFQATT, CDR2 SNEGSKA (reference sequence). This clonotype has just a few counts. Its antigen remains unknown. The TCR originated in a man between 18 and 35 years old who received the YFV17D yellow fever vaccine. The rearrangement uses TRBV20-1 and TRBJ2-7; 11 bases align to TRBD1. The specimen comprised PBMCs, sampled more than 40 days after the first yellow fever vaccination. The CDR3 region has the DNA TGCAGTGCTAGATCTCGGGACAGGGGGACCGGCTACGAGCAGTACTTC. This gives the protein CSARSRDRGTGYEQYF.